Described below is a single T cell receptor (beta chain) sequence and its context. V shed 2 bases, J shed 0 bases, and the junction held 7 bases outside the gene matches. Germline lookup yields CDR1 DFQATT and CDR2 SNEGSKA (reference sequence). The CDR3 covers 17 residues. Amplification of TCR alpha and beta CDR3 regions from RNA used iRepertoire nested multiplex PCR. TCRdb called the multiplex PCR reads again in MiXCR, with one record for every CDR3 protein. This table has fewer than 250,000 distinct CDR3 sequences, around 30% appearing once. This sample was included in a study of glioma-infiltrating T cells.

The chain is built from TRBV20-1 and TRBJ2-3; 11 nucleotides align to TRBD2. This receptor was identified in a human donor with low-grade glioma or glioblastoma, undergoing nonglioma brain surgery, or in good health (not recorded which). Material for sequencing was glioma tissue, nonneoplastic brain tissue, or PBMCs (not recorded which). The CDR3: CSARRGTSGPSTDTQYF. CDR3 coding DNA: TGCAGTGCTAGAAGGGGGACTAGCGGACCTAGCACAGATACGCAGTATTTT.